A selection of T cell receptor beta chains follows, all from one sample in a study of cytomegalovirus exposure and HLA in healthy donors. TCRdb's table, derived via immunoSEQ multiplex PCR, lists solely in-frame clones and lacks some. Of 80,000 to 130,000 clones listed, 70% to 85% are singletons. The specimen was PBMCs. The receptors here all came from a woman aged 18-29 years in good health and CMV-seronegative. CDR3s include the opening cysteine and the closing phenylalanine or tryptophan. Fields, in order: V gene, J gene, clone size, D gene, CDR3 DNA, CDR3 protein. The D gene is left open where the match is weak. Clone size, where shown, is once, few, many, or a class for clones that have expanded.

TRBV4-3	TRBJ2-5	NA	TRBD2	TGCGCCAGCAGCCAAGATCTACGGGAGGGGGAAGAGACCCAGTACTTC	CASSQDLREGEETQYF
TRBV28	TRBJ2-7	NA	NA	TGTGCCAGCAGTAAGACAGGACTTTCCTACGAGCAGTACTTC	CASSKTGLSYEQYF
TRBV7-9	TRBJ2-3	NA	NA	TGTGCCAGCCGCCCGAAGGAGGGGTCGGCCACAGATACGCAGTATTTT	CASRPKEGSATDTQYF
TRBV7-2	TRBJ2-3	NA	TRBD2	TGTGCCAGCAGCTTAGGGCGGGAGACAGATACGCAGTATTTT	CASSLGRETDTQYF
TRBV6-5	TRBJ2-3	NA	TRBD2	TGTGCCAGCAGTTACTCTAGCGGGAACACAGATACGCAGTATTTT	CASSYSSGNTDTQYF
TRBV4-3	TRBJ2-7	NA	NA	TGCGCCAGCAGCCAAGGGGCCATTACGGGGGTCTACGAGCAGTACTTC	CASSQGAITGVYEQYF
TRBV11-3	TRBJ2-2	NA	NA	TGTGCCAGACAGGGGAACACCGGGGAGCTGTTTTTT	CARQGNTGELFF
TRBV6-5	TRBJ1-1	NA	NA	TGTGCCAGCAGGAGACAGGAGGCGAACACTGAAGCTTTCTTT	CASRRQEANTEAFF
TRBV19	TRBJ1-1	few	NA	TGTGCCAGTAGTATCGGGACACCGAACACTGAAGCTTTCTTT	CASSIGTPNTEAFF
TRBV7-8	TRBJ1-1	NA	NA	TGTGCCAGCAGCAGAACTCGGAACACTGAAGCTTTCTTT	CASSRTRNTEAFF
TRBV5-6	TRBJ2-5	NA	TRBD1	TGTGCCAGCAGCACCGACGGACAGGGGGCGAAGGAGACCCAGTACTTC	CASSTDGQGAKETQYF
TRBV15	TRBJ2-1	NA	NA	TGTGCCACCAGCAGAGTTAGCCGCAATGAGCAGTTCTTC	CATSRVSRNEQFF
TRBV7-9	TRBJ2-2	NA	NA	TGTGCCAGCGCAACATCGAACACCGGGGAGCTGTTTTTT	CASATSNTGELFF
TRBV5-1	TRBJ2-4	NA	TRBD2	TGCGCCAGCAGCTCAGAAGTTAGCGGGAGATTGCACTTC	CASSSEVSGRLHF
TRBV28	TRBJ2-7	NA	NA	TGTGCCAGCAGTTTATATCGTTCTGCGGACAGAGGCACCTTC	CASSLYRSADRGTF
TRBV27	TRBJ1-1	NA	NA	TGTGCCACCAAGGGCTTGAAGGGGAGGTACACTGAAGCTTTCTTT	CATKGLKGRYTEAFF
TRBV7-2	TRBJ2-1	NA	NA	TGTGCCAGCAGCTCCGGGGGGACAACCTACAATGAGCAGTTCTTC	CASSSGGTTYNEQFF
TRBV19	TRBJ1-5	few	NA	TGTGCCAGTAGTATCAGCAGGTCACAATATAGCAATCAGCCCCAGCATTTT	CASSISRSQYSNQPQHF
TRBV9	TRBJ1-1	NA	NA	TGTGCCAGCAGCGTAGAGGGGGGGATTAACACTGAAGCTTTCTTT	CASSVEGGINTEAFF
TRBV21-1	TRBJ2-3	NA	NA	TGTGCCAGCAGCAAAAGGTGTCAGATCACGTGGAGCGGTAGATATACGCAGTATTTT	CASSKRCQITWSGRYTQYF
TRBV7-2	TRBJ1-5	once	NA	TGTGCCAGCAGCTTAGTGTCTGCAGGTGGCAATCAGCCCCAGCATTTT	CASSLVSAGGNQPQHF
TRBV5-1	TRBJ2-7	once	NA	TGCGCCAGCAGCCTGTTTCTTGACAGGCCTACCTACGAGCAGTACTTC	CASSLFLDRPTYEQYF
TRBV7-9	TRBJ2-7	NA	TRBD2	TGTGCCAGCAGCCCCGGCGGACGACTAGCCGCCGAGCAGTACTTC	CASSPGGRLAAEQYF
TRBV30	TRBJ2-7	NA	NA	TGTGCCTGGAGGGTGACTAGCTCCTACGAGCAGTACTTC	CAWRVTSSYEQYF